These 19 T cell receptor beta chains came from one sample sequenced in a study of blood T cell repertoires in COVID-19. The table came from immunoSEQ multiplex PCR; TCRdb's copy has only in-frame clones and leaves some out. The sample includes approximately 310,000 clones, 85% seen only once; the top ten take 1.9%. Sequences were obtained from PBMCs or T cells enriched from blood (not recorded which). The source of these receptors is a woman aged 25 to 39 who had been exposed to COVID-19.

This rearrangement joins TRBV30 to TRBJ1-1; D remains unclear. With 7 bases removed from V and 1 base from J, the gap between germline ends came to 7 bases. The CDR3 is made up of 11 amino acids. Germline loops: CDR1 GTSNPN, CDR2 SVGIG (reference sequence). The CDR3 sequence: CASERNTEAFF. CDR3 DNA sequence: TGTGCCTCGGAGCGGAACACTGAAGCTTTCTTT.

V gene TRBV3-1 (or the pseudogene TRBV3-2) combines with J gene TRBJ1-1; 7 positions agree with TRBD1. V gave up 0 bases and J gave up 11 bases; unmatched junction bases: 9. CDR1 and CDR2 (germline): LGHDT, YNNKEL (reference sequence). The CDR3 covers 14 residues. The CDR3 bases are TGTGCCAGCAGCCAAGATGTGAGGGGGCGGCAGGCTTTCTTT. This sequence encodes CASSQDVRGRQAFF.

This chain links TRBV2 with TRBJ1-6; weak D call: TRBD1 (5 bases). This CDR3 is 16 amino acids long. Germline V gene data show CDR1 as SNHLY and CDR2 as FYNNEI. Trimming took off 8 bases at V and 0 bases at J, with 14 bases between the two ends. CDR3 nucleotides: TGTGCCAGCCGACGACAGCCGAGCTCCTATAATTCACCCCTCCACTTT. The encoded protein is CASRRQPSSYNSPLHF. The whole variable domain, remainder taken from reference TRBV2 and TRBJ1-6, is EPEVTQTPSHQVTQMGQEVILRCVPISNHLYFYWYRQILGQKVEFLVSFYNNEISEKSEIFDDQFSVERPDGSNFTLKIRSTKLEDSAMYFCASRRQPSSYNSPLHFGNGTRLTVT.

V usage is TRBV10-2 and J usage is TRBJ2-3; 9 nucleotides agree with TRBD2. CDR1 is WSHSY and CDR2 is SAAADI in the germline V gene. The CDR3 contains 15 residues. V shed 9 bases and J 2 bases; nucleotides not matched to a gene: 9. The CDR3 here is CASSLAGGYTDTQYF. The CDR3 region has the DNA TGCGCCAGTTCCCTGGCGGGAGGGTACACAGATACGCAGTATTTT.

This chain joins TRBV7-2 and TRBJ1-6, with 7 bases lining up with TRBD1. CDR1 and CDR2 from the germline V gene are SGHTA and FQGNSA. V was clipped by 1 base and J by 11 bases; unmatched bases: 17. The CDR3 runs 18 residues. CDR3 in amino acids: CASSLGEGRGQRTAPLHF. CDR3 sequence (DNA): TGTGCCAGCAGCTTAGGGGAAGGAAGGGGACAGCGAACGGCACCCCTCCACTTT.

The chain employs TRBV19 and TRBJ1-5; the D is unclear. This CDR3 comprises 15 residues. The V gene lost 8 bases and the J gene lost 4 bases, with 18 bases spanning the gap. CDR1 is LNHDA, CDR2 SQIVND, per germline (reference sequence). The CDR3 region is CASGDERGGNQPQHF. The DNA for the CDR3 is TGTGCCAGTGGAGACGAACGGGGTGGGAATCAGCCCCAGCATTTT. The full variable domain, its missing parts supplied by reference TRBV19 and TRBJ1-5, is DGGITQSPKYLFRKEGQNVTLSCEQNLNHDAMYWYRQDPGQGLRLIYYSQIVNDFQKGDIAEGYSVSREKKESFPLTVTSAQKNPTAFYLCASGDERGGNQPQHFGDGTRLSIL.

The rearrangement uses TRBV6-1 and TRBJ2-1, with 10 bases aligning to TRBD2. Germline-derived CDR1 and CDR2 are MNHNS and SASEGT. Germline trimming cut 7 bases from V and 7 bases from J; bases unmatched to any gene: 7. This CDR3 region has 14 residues. CDR3 sequence reads: CASILAGVSNEQFF. The CDR3 DNA follows: TGTGCCAGCATCCTAGCGGGGGTTTCTAATGAGCAGTTCTTC.

A few counts support this clone. The chain has TRBV30 and TRBJ1-2; 7 nucleotides line up with TRBD1. This CDR3 comprises 14 residues. Germline CDR1 and CDR2: GTSNPN and SVGIG (reference sequence). With V trimmed by 2 bases and J by 8 bases, 11 bases remained unmatched. CDR3 amino acids: CAWSRGTGANGYTF. In nucleotides, the CDR3 is TGTGCCTGGAGTCGAGGCACAGGGGCCAACGGCTACACCTTC.

This clone was recorded only once. The chain carries TRBV5-5 and TRBJ2-2; no reliable D call. V was cut by 1 base and J by 4 bases, with 14 bases left in between. The V gene's germline CDR1 is SGHKS and CDR2 YYEKEE (reference sequence). The length of the CDR3 is 16 residues. The CDR3 loop reads CASSLYWQVSTGELFF. DNA of the CDR3: TGTGCCAGCAGCTTGTATTGGCAGGTTAGCACCGGGGAGCTGTTTTTT.

The V gene is TRBV5-1, the J gene TRBJ2-2, with no clear D. The V gene's germline CDR1 is SGHRS and CDR2 YFSETQ. The CDR3 is 15 residues long. V was trimmed by 4 bases and J by 4 bases, leaving 14 bases between them. CDR3 DNA: TGCGCCAGCAGCCAACAACAGAGAAGCACCGGGGAGCTGTTTTTT. This gives the protein CASSQQQRSTGELFF.

This chain links TRBV5-5 with TRBJ1-4; D gene unclear. The CDR3 has 15 amino acids. V gave up 4 bases and J gave up 8 bases, with 18 bases separating them. The germline CDR1 and CDR2 sequences are SGHKS and YYEKEE (reference sequence). CDR3 protein: CASSPPVRAGEKLFF. CDR3 bases: TGTGCCAGCAGCCCCCCCGTAAGGGCGGGCGAAAAACTGTTTTTT. Together with reference TRBV5-5 and TRBJ1-4, the CDR3 gives the full variable domain: DAGVTQSPTHLIKTRGQQVTLRCSPISGHKSVSWYQQVLGQGPQFIFQYYEKEERGRGNFPDRFSARQFPNYSSELNVNALLLGDSALYLCASSPPVRAGEKLFFGSGTQLSVL.

V is TRBV28 and J is TRBJ1-3; D remains ambiguous. Germline V gene sequence: CDR1 MDHEN, CDR2 SYDVKM. V was cut by 3 bases and J by 0 bases, with 6 bases left in between. This CDR3 is 14 amino acids long. The CDR3 region has the DNA TGTGCCAGCAGTTTCATTTCCTCTGGAAACACCATATATTTT. Translated: CASSFISSGNTIYF.

The rearrangement joins TRBV7-2 to TRBJ1-1; the match to TRBD1 covers 8 bases. V shed 6 bases and J 5 bases; nucleotides not matched to a gene: 8. Looked up from germline, CDR1 is SGHTA and CDR2 is FQGNSA. This CDR3 spans 14 amino acids. CDR3 amino acids: CASRRTGGGTEAFF. In nucleotides, the CDR3 is TGTGCCAGCAGGCGTACAGGGGGTGGGACTGAAGCTTTCTTT.

The count of this clone is one. The genes are TRBV7-9 and TRBJ2-7; the D is unclear. CDR1 SEHNR and CDR2 FQNEAQ come from the germline V gene (reference sequence). Trimming took off 5 bases at V and 5 bases at J, with 10 bases between the two ends. The CDR3 runs 12 residues. The CDR3 bases are TGTGCCAGCAGCCACCTCACACACGAGCAGTACTTC. It translates to CASSHLTHEQYF.

The chain links TRBV7-2 to TRBJ1-3; D gene ambiguous. Trimming cost V 5 bases and J 4 bases, with 15 bases left between them. This CDR3 is 15 amino acids long. The germline CDR1 and CDR2 sequences are SGHTA and FQGNSA. CDR3 coding DNA: TGTGCCAGCAGCACCCCTCGGGGAATGGGAAACACCATATATTTT. It codes for CASSTPRGMGNTIYF.

This clone has a single count. The rearrangement links TRBV30 to TRBJ1-4; possibly TRBD1 for D (5 bases). Germline V gene data show CDR1 as GTSNPN and CDR2 as SVGIG (reference sequence). Between the trimmed V and J ends, which lost 4 bases and 8 bases, there was a span of 17 bases. The length of the CDR3 is 14 residues. Here the CDR3 DNA reads TGTGCCTGGATGGTAAAAGGGGCCGTCGAAAAACTGTTTTTT. Translating it yields CAWMVKGAVEKLFF. Full variable domain (remainder filled in from reference TRBV30 and TRBJ1-4): SQTIHQWPATLVQPVGSPLSLECTVEGTSNPNLYWYRQAAGRGLQLLFYSVGIGQISSEVPQNLSASRPQDRQFILSSKKLLLSDSGFYLCAWMVKGAVEKLFFGSGTQLSVL.

This clone was seen only once. Written as DNA, the CDR3 is TGTGCCAGCAGTTACTCGCGGACAGACTCCTACAATGAGCAGTTCTTC. Amino acids: CASSYSRTDSYNEQFF. This chain uses TRBV6-5 with TRBJ2-1, with D possibly being TRBD1 (6 bases). CDR1 is MNHEY and CDR2 is SVGAGI in the germline V gene. The ends were cut back, 0 bases at V and 0 bases at J, with 9 bases in the middle. CDR3 length: 16 residues.

This clone was counted a few times. The V and J genes are TRBV11-2 and TRBJ1-5; 7 positions agree with TRBD1. Unmatched junction bases numbered 15, after V lost 5 bases and J lost 5 bases. CDR1 and CDR2 (germline): SGHAT, FQNNGV. The CDR3 has 17 residues. Written as DNA, the CDR3 is TGTGCCAGCAGCCCCTCGACGACAGGGAGGAACCATCAGCCCCAGCATTTT. Protein product: CASSPSTTGRNHQPQHF. The variable domain in full, completed from reference TRBV11-2 and TRBJ1-5, reads EAGVAQSPRYKIIEKRQSVAFWCNPISGHATLYWYQQILGQGPKLLIQFQNNGVVDDSQLPKDRFSAERLKGVDSTLKIQPAKLEDSAVYLCASSPSTTGRNHQPQHFGDGTRLSIL.

This chain connects TRBV4-1 to TRBJ2-7, with 9 positions matching TRBD2. The CDR3 has 16 residues. Germline values: CDR1 MGHRA, CDR2 YSYEKL. J was trimmed by 5 bases and V by 4 bases; bases with no gene match: 12. In DNA form, the CDR3 reads TGCGCCAGCAGCCGGACCCGCGGGAGGGCCCTCGACGAGCAGTACTTC. Residues: CASSRTRGRALDEQYF.